These 8 T cell receptor beta chains share one sample of origin, sequenced in a study of cytomegalovirus exposure and HLA in healthy donors. The table came from immunoSEQ multiplex PCR; TCRdb's copy has only in-frame clones and leaves some out. Of over 200,000 clones listed, around four fifths are singletons. What was sequenced was PBMCs. All receptors come from a woman aged 18-30 years in good health and CMV-seronegative.

This chain joins TRBV18 and TRBJ2-7, with 8 bases lining up with TRBD2. V trimming: 0 bases; J trimming: 7 bases; junction bases outside the gene matches: 5. CDR1 and CDR2 from the germline V gene are KGHSH and LQKENI. This CDR3 region has 14 residues. The CDR3 protein is CASSPPRGVGEQYF. DNA of the CDR3: TGTGCCAGCTCACCACCGCGGGGGGTGGGTGAGCAGTACTTC. The entire variable domain, with the rest obtained from reference TRBV18 and TRBJ2-7, is as follows: NAGVMQNPRHLVRRRGQEARLRCSPMKGHSHVYWYRQLPEEGLKFMVYLQKENIIDESGMPKERFSAEFPKEGPSILRIQQVVRGDSAAYFCASSPPRGVGEQYFGPGTRLTVT.

V and J are TRBV11-2 and TRBJ2-4; no reliable D call. The CDR3 contains 11 residues. V was shortened by 3 bases and J by 7 bases, with 4 bases between the two germline ends. Germline CDR1 reads SGHAT; CDR2 reads FQNNGV. CDR3: CASSLRNIQYF. DNA of the CDR3: TGTGCCAGCAGCTTGAGGAACATTCAGTACTTC.

This sequence joins TRBV29-1 and TRBJ2-5; 7 bases map to TRBD2. This CDR3 spans 14 amino acids. J lost 4 bases, V lost 4 bases, and 9 bases had no gene match. CDR1 is SQVTM and CDR2 is ANQGSEA in the germline V gene. In nucleotides, the CDR3 is TGCAGCGTTGTCGGGACTAACAAATTAGAGACCCAGTACTTC. It yields the protein CSVVGTNKLETQYF.

This clone turned up a few times. V usage is TRBV7-3 and J usage is TRBJ2-6, with a weak D call TRBD2 (5 bases). Germline V CDR1 and CDR2: SGHTA, FQGTGA. This CDR3 region has 16 residues. V gave up 1 base and J gave up 2 bases, with 9 bases separating them. The CDR3, as DNA: TGTGCCAGCAGCTTAAGTCCCGGGACTGGGGCCAACGTCCTGACTTTC. Its translation is CASSLSPGTGANVLTF.

This clone was recorded many times. This sequence joins TRBV5-6 and TRBJ1-5; D perhaps matches TRBD1 (6 bases). The CDR3 contains 12 residues. Germline loops: CDR1 SGHDT, CDR2 YYEEEE. With 8 bases removed from V and 7 bases from J, the gap between germline ends came to 13 bases. The DNA of the CDR3 is TGTGCCAGTAGTACAGGGCGACAGCCCCAGCATTTT. The encoded protein is CASSTGRQPQHF.

The genes are TRBV2 and TRBJ1-5; TRBD1 is a possible D gene (6 bases). This CDR3 is built from 13 residues. Deletions cut 7 bases from V and 3 bases from J, with 10 bases between. Germline lookup yields CDR1 SNHLY and CDR2 FYNNEI. CDR3 protein: CASKGDPNQPQHF. Here the CDR3 DNA reads TGTGCCAGCAAGGGGGACCCCAATCAGCCCCAGCATTTT.

This clone was seen more than once but under ten times. The J gene is TRBJ1-5, the V gene TRBV30; D may be TRBD1 (5 bases). The germline CDR1 and CDR2 sequences are GTSNPN and SVGIG (reference sequence). The CDR3 is 13 residues long. The V end lost 4 bases, the J end lost 6 bases, and 13 bases lay between the germline ends. In DNA form, the CDR3 reads TGTGCCTGGAACCAGGGACGTTCTCAGCCCCAGCATTTT. Its translation is CAWNQGRSQPQHF. The full variable domain, with the rest looked up from reference TRBV30 and TRBJ1-5, is SQTIHQWPATLVQPVGSPLSLECTVEGTSNPNLYWYRQAAGRGLQLLFYSVGIGQISSEVPQNLSASRPQDRQFILSSKKLLLSDSGFYLCAWNQGRSQPQHFGDGTRLSIL.

This rearrangement joins TRBV7-9 to TRBJ2-7; D gene ambiguous. Trimming stripped 5 bases from V and 9 bases from J, with 17 bases between. This CDR3 comprises 13 residues. Germline CDR1 SEHNR, CDR2 FQNEAQ (reference sequence). DNA for the CDR3: TGTGCCAGCAGCAACCCGTCTAGGGTGCTGCAGTACTTC. It yields the protein CASSNPSRVLQYF.